The source of this T cell receptor beta chain is a study of blood T cells in healthy people across ages. Study observations and caveats: Naive T cell percentage by flow cytometry tracked strongly with beta diversity. Older age coincided with a roughly linear decline in TCR beta diversity per million T cells.

Primed by a sample-barcoded 5' primer and a J-beta primer mix, a second PCR proceeded for roughly 6 to 12 cycles. At least 2.5 million CDR3-containing paired-end reads were obtained per sample. TCRdb ran MiXCR on the 5' RACE reads and lists one entry per CDR3 protein. This repertoire shows fewer than 600,000 distinct CDR3 sequences, around 27% found once; its top ten account for roughly 3.5%. A word on this clonotype: Its cognate antigen is unknown.

The CDR3 extends over 14 amino acids. Germline lookup yields CDR1 SQVTM and CDR2 ANQGSEA. After removal of 4 bases from V and 2 bases from J, the junction contained 5 bases not matched to a gene. Another study also made use of these data, one on T cells of mothers and their children. That report notes: Slightly higher but non-significant overlap marked related mother-child pairs versus unrelated pairs.

The chain is built from TRBV29-1 and TRBJ2-5; 9 nucleotides agree with TRBD1. The source is a boy aged 2 to 10 in good health. The sample taken for sequencing was blood. CDR3 in amino acids: CSVADRGWQETQYF. The CDR3 DNA is TGCAGCGTTGCCGACAGGGGGTGGCAAGAGACCCAGTACTTC.